This T cell receptor (beta chain) was captured by sequencing in a study of blood T cell repertoires in COVID-19. As for the study in general: Sites across the United States, Italy and Spain contributed samples from acute and convalescent COVID-19. PBMCs, B-cell-depleted T cells, or T cells provided the cDNA or gDNA that made up the material.

In the original analysis: Cell counts per sample came from amplifying reference gene primers. Method: immunoSEQ multiplex PCR; TCRdb's copy keeps in-frame clones and lacks some. D and trimming were read from the DNA, whereas the V and J calls and clone size are those reported in that table. The top ten clones hold 3.5% to 5.5% of a sample with around 110,000 clones, 82% of them seen once. This clone was seen more than once but under ten times. The CDR3 consists of 18 residues. The germline V and J ends were trimmed by 6 bases and 2 bases, with 25 bases remaining between them. Germline assignment: CDR1 KGHSH and CDR2 LQKENI.

The origin of this receptor is a woman in her 70s with acute or convalescent COVID-19. The V call is TRBV18, the J call TRBJ1-1; no clear D. Sequenced material: peripheral blood. The CDR3 reads CASSPLGGTVGHNTEAFF. CDR3 DNA: TGTGCCAGCTCCCCCCTCGGAGGAACTGTAGGGCATAACACTGAAGCTTTCTTT.